A single sample gave rise to the 3 T cell receptor beta chains below, sequenced in a study. MiXCR, run by TCRdb on the RT-PCR reads, gives a single entry per CDR3 protein. The table has about 700,000 distinct CDR3 sequences, more than 13% seen once; the top ten hold about 3.9%. Sequencing used memory CD4+ T cells from blood. Source of these receptors: a female donor in good health, serving as a healthy control.

The sample holds a few counts of this clonotype. J is TRBJ2-1 and V is TRBV20-1; D gene unclear. Trimming removed 3 bases from V and 6 bases from J, with 12 bases in between. CDR3 length: 13 residues. CDR1 is DFQATT, CDR2 SNEGSKA, per germline (reference sequence). CDR3 protein: CSASWLFGNEQFF. In nucleotides, the CDR3 is TGCAGTGCTAGTTGGCTCTTTGGCAATGAGCAGTTCTTC.

In its sample, this clonotype was seen many times. V usage is TRBV18 and J usage is TRBJ2-1; 7 bases are a match to TRBD1. Germline lookup yields CDR1 KGHSH and CDR2 LQKENI. The ends lost 0 bases at V and 15 bases at J; junction bases unmatched: 11. The CDR3 is 14 residues long. The CDR3 here is CASSPPSTDRVPFF. CDR3 DNA sequence: TGTGCCAGCTCACCACCTTCGACCGACAGGGTGCCGTTCTTC.

The count of this clonotype is one. The V and J genes are TRBV24-1 and TRBJ1-2; D remains unclear. CDR1 is KGHDR and CDR2 is SFDVKD in the germline V gene. V lost 2 bases and J 8 bases, leaving 11 bases between the germline ends. This CDR3 comprises 13 residues. The CDR3 protein is CATSDYTAEGYTF. The CDR3 coding sequence is TGTGCCACCAGTGATTACACGGCGGAAGGCTACACCTTC.